These 17 T cell receptor beta chains were all obtained from the same sample, sequenced in a study of cytomegalovirus exposure and HLA in healthy donors. TCRdb's copy holds only in-frame clones and misses some; the assay was immunoSEQ multiplex PCR. The sample has roughly 350,000 clones; 86% are singletons. Sequencing was done on a sample of PBMCs. These receptors all come from a woman between 18 and 29 years old in good health and CMV-seronegative.

This chain links TRBV23-1 with TRBJ1-2, with D perhaps TRBD1 (6 bases). TRBV23-1 is reported as an ORF; its role is uncertain. V lost 4 bases and J lost 4, with 19 bases in between. The CDR3 is 16 amino acids. CDR3 nucleotide sequence: TGCGCCAGCAGTCTCGGGAGGGGGAACGCGTTCTATGGCTACACCTTC. Its translation: CASSLGRGNAFYGYTF.

The CDR3 here is CASSTHRGVEQFF. The DNA for the CDR3 is TGTGCCAGCAGTACCCACAGGGGGGTTGAGCAGTTCTTC. The chain joins TRBV2 to TRBJ2-1; 8 bases fit TRBD1. Germline assignment: CDR1 SNHLY and CDR2 FYNNEI. The length of the CDR3 is 13 residues. Losses at the gene ends were 5 bases for V and 9 bases for J; bases not matched to a gene: 6. Drawing the rest from reference TRBV2 and TRBJ2-1, the complete variable domain is EPEVTQTPSHQVTQMGQEVILRCVPISNHLYFYWYRQILGQKVEFLVSFYNNEISEKSEIFDDQFSVERPDGSNFTLKIRSTKLEDSAMYFCASSTHRGVEQFFGPGTRLTVL.

This rearrangement joins TRBV25-1 to TRBJ1-1, with TRBD1 as a possible D gene (6 bases). This CDR3 is 13 amino acids long. Germline V CDR1 and CDR2: MGHDK, SYGVNS. The ends were cut back, 6 bases at V and 0 bases at J, with 8 bases in the middle. The CDR3 region has the DNA TGTGCCAGCAGGGGGGCCTTGAACACTGAAGCTTTCTTT. The encoded protein is CASRGALNTEAFF.

V usage is TRBV6-1 and J usage is TRBJ2-7, with TRBD1 matching 10 bases. V lost 2 bases, J lost 4 bases, and 11 bases stayed unmatched. The germline CDR1 and CDR2 sequences are MNHNS and SASEGT. This CDR3 comprises 17 residues. The CDR3 reads CASSEQTTGQGRYEQYF. In DNA form, the CDR3 reads TGTGCCAGCAGTGAACAGACAACGGGACAGGGGCGATACGAGCAGTACTTC.

The CDR3 here is CASSQQTSSYEQYF. In DNA form, the CDR3 reads TGTGCCAGCTCCCAACAGACTAGCTCCTACGAGCAGTACTTC. This chain links TRBV7-2 with TRBJ2-7, with D possibly matching TRBD2 (6 bases). Trimming took off 8 bases at V and 0 bases at J, with 14 bases between the two ends. The CDR3 runs to 14 residues. CDR1 is SGHTA, CDR2 FQGNSA, per germline.

The chain employs TRBV5-6 and TRBJ2-1; D might be TRBD1 (5 bases). The germline V gene has CDR1 SGHDT and CDR2 YYEEEE. The length of the CDR3 is 12 residues. The V end lost 0 bases, the J end lost 15 bases, and 13 bases lay between the germline ends. The CDR3 DNA is TGTGCCAGCAGCTTGGCCATAGGGGAAGCGTTCTTC. It specifies CASSLAIGEAFF.

The chain combines TRBV15 with TRBJ1-2; D not certain. The germline CDR1 and CDR2 sequences are LNHNV and YYDKDF (reference sequence). V lost 1 base to trimming and J lost 0 bases, with 15 bases between them. CDR3 length: 17 amino acids. CDR3 nucleotides: TGTGCCACCAGCAGAGGCGCGGCAGAAACTACTAACTATGGCTACACCTTC. It codes for CATSRGAAETTNYGYTF.

The V and J genes are TRBV9 and TRBJ2-1; maybe TRBD1 (6 bases). The CDR3 has 13 amino acids. V lost 3 bases and J 2 bases, leaving 6 bases between the germline ends. CDR1 is SGDLS, CDR2 YYNGEE, per germline. The CDR3 DNA reads as TGTGCCAGCAGCGGGACAGCCTACAATGAGCAGTTCTTC. This encodes CASSGTAYNEQFF.

This chain joins TRBV5-6 and TRBJ2-1; 15 nucleotides agree with TRBD2. V was clipped by 4 bases and J by 6 bases; unmatched bases: 2. In germline, CDR1 is SGHDT, CDR2 YYEEEE. The CDR3 is 15 amino acids. The DNA for the CDR3 is TGTGCCAGCAGCCTGGGACTAGCGGGAGGCAATGAGCAGTTCTTC. Translating it yields CASSLGLAGGNEQFF.

The V call is TRBV10-3, the J call TRBJ2-5; the match to TRBD2 covers 16 bases. J gave up 2 bases and V 7 bases, and 7 bases lay outside the gene matches. This CDR3 is built from 17 residues. CDR1 and CDR2 (germline): ENHRY, SYGVKD. The CDR3 is CAINAGTSGRGQETQYF. The CDR3 coding sequence is TGTGCCATCAATGCGGGGACTAGCGGGAGGGGACAAGAGACCCAGTACTTC.

This chain links TRBV5-6 with TRBJ2-5; 7 bases agree with TRBD2. Germline CDR1 is SGHDT and CDR2 is YYEEEE. The length of the CDR3 is 15 residues. The ends lost 3 bases at V and 1 base at J; junction bases unmatched: 6. DNA of the CDR3: TGTGCCAGCAGCTGGAGCGGGACGCCCCAAGAGACCCAGTACTTC. It is translated as CASSWSGTPQETQYF. Full variable domain (missing parts from reference TRBV5-6 and TRBJ2-5): DAGVTQSPTHLIKTRGQQVTLRCSPKSGHDTVSWYQQALGQGPQFIFQYYEEEERQRGNFPDRFSGHQFPNYSSELNVNALLLGDSALYLCASSWSGTPQETQYFGPGTRLLVL.

Comments on this clone: One end of the junction does not line up with germline, which may come from a read error. The genes are TRBV7-7 and TRBJ2-1; D not resolved. CDR3 length: 14 residues. From germline, CDR1 is SSHAT and CDR2 FNYEAQ (reference sequence). The CDR3 sequence: CASSLTMTYNEQFF. CDR3 DNA sequence: TGTGCTAGCAGCTTAACAATGACCTACAATGAGCAGTTCTTC.

The genes are TRBV5-4 and TRBJ2-2; D gene uncertain. Germline values: CDR1 SGHNT, CDR2 YYREEE (reference sequence). The CDR3 contains 11 residues. Trimming pared 7 bases from V and 7 bases from J, leaving 8 bases between. CDR3: CASEAVGELFF. The CDR3 nucleotides read TGTGCCAGCGAGGCCGTCGGGGAGCTGTTTTTT.

The J gene is TRBJ1-2, the V gene TRBV5-6, with TRBD1 as a possible D gene (6 bases). The V gene's germline CDR1 is SGHDT and CDR2 YYEEEE. This CDR3 region has 14 residues. The ends were cut back, 1 base at V and 2 bases at J, with 9 bases in the middle. CDR3 sequence: CASSLLGTNYGYTF. The CDR3 DNA is TGTGCCAGCAGCTTGCTAGGGACAAACTATGGCTACACCTTC.

This chain uses TRBV28 with TRBJ2-3, with 14 nucleotides matching TRBD2. The junction had 4 bases not matched to a gene; V was cut back by 4 bases and J by 1 base. The CDR3 totals 17 residues. Germline V gene data show CDR1 as MDHEN and CDR2 as SYDVKM. CDR3 nucleotide sequence: TGTGCCAGCAGTTCGGGGACTAGCGGGAGTGGCACAGATACGCAGTATTTT. The encoded protein is CASSSGTSGSGTDTQYF.

The chain carries TRBV7-2 and TRBJ1-5, with TRBD1 identical over 9 bases. With V trimmed by 6 bases and J by 4 bases, 4 bases remained unmatched. CDR3 length: 14 residues. Germline V gene sequence: CDR1 SGHTA, CDR2 FQGNSA. CDR3 sequence: CASSDRGGNQPQHF. In DNA, the CDR3 is TGTGCCAGCAGTGACAGGGGGGGGAATCAGCCCCAGCATTTT. The variable domain in full, completed from reference TRBV7-2 and TRBJ1-5, reads GAGVSQSPSNKVTEKGKDVELRCDPISGHTALYWYRQSLGQGLEFLIYFQGNSAPDKSGLPSDRFSAERTGGSVSTLTIQRTQQEDSAVYLCASSDRGGNQPQHFGDGTRLSIL.

The sample holds one count of this clone. The rearrangement uses TRBV9 and TRBJ2-2; D unclear. The CDR3 totals 13 residues. With 2 bases removed from V and 1 base from J, the gap between germline ends came to 3 bases. The germline CDR1 and CDR2 sequences are SGDLS and YYNGEE. For the CDR3, the DNA is TGTGCCAGCAGCGTTAAGAACACCGGGGAGCTGTTTTTT. Protein: CASSVKNTGELFF.